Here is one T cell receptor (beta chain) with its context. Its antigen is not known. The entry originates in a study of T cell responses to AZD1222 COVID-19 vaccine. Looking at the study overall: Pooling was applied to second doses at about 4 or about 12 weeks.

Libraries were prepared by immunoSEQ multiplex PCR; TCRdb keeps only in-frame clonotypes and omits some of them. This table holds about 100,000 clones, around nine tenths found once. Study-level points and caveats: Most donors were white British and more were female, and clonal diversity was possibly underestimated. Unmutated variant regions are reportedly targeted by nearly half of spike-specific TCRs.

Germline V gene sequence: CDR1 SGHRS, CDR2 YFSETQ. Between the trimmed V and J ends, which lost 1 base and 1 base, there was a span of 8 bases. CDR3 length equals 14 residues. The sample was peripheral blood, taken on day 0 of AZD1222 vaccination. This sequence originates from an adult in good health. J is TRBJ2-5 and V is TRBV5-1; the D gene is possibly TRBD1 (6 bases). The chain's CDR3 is CASSLTGTQETQYF. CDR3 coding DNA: TGCGCCAGCAGCTTGACAGGGACCCAAGAGACCCAGTACTTC.